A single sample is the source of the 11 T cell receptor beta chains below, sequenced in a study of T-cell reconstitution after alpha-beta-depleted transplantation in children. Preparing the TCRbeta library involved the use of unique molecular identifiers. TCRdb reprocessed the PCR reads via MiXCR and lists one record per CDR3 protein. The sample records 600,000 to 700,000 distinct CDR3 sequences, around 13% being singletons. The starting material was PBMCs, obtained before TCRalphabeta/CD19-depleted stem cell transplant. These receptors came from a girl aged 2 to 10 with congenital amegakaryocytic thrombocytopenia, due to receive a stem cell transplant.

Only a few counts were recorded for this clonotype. The CDR3 nucleotides are TGTGCCAGCTTCAATTGGGGGTTGGATGAGCAGTTCTTC. Protein sequence: CASFNWGLDEQFF. The chain couples TRBV7-2 to TRBJ2-1; either TRBD1 or TRBD2 may supply D (5 bases each). V was clipped by 8 bases and J by 8 bases, with 16 bases between them. This CDR3 comprises 13 residues. Per the germline V gene, CDR1 is SGHTA and CDR2 is FQGNSA.

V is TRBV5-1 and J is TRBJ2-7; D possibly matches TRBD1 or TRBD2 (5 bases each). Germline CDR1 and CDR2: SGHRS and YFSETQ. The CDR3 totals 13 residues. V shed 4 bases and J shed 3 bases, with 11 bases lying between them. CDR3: CASSRGRNYEQYF. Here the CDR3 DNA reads TGCGCCAGCAGCCGGGGACGGAACTACGAGCAGTACTTC. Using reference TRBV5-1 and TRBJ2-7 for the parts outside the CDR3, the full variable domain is KAGVTQTPRYLIKTRGQQVTLSCSPISGHRSVSWYQQTPGQGLQFLFEYFSETQRNKGNFPGRFSGRQFSNSRSEMNVSTLELGDSALYLCASSRGRNYEQYFGPGTRLTVT.

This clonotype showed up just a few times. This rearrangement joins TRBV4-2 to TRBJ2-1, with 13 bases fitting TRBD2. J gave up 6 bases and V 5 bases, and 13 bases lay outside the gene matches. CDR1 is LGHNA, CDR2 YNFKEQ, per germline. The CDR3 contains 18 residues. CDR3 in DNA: TGTGCCAGCAGCAAAAGGACTAGCGGGAGTTTGGGGACCAATGAGCAGTTCTTC. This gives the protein CASSKRTSGSLGTNEQFF.

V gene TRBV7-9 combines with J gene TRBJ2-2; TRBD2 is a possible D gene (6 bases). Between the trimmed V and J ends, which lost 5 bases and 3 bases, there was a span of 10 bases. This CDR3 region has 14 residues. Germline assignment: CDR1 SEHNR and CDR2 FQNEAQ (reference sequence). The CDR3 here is CASSTSSHTGELFF. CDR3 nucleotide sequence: TGTGCCAGCAGCACTAGCAGCCACACCGGGGAGCTGTTTTTT.

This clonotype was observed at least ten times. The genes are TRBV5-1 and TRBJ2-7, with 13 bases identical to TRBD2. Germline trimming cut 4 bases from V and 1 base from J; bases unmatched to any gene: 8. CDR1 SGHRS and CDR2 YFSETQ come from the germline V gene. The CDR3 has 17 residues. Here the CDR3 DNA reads TGCGCCAGCAGCATAAGGACTAGCGGGAGTCAGTCCTACGAGCAGTACTTC. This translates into CASSIRTSGSQSYEQYF.

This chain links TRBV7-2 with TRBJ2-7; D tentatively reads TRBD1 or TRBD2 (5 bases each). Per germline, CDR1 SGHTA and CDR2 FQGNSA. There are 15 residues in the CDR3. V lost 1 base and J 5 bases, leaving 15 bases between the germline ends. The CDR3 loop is CASSLGWGLGNEQYF. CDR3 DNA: TGTGCCAGCAGCTTAGGTTGGGGGTTAGGGAACGAGCAGTACTTC.

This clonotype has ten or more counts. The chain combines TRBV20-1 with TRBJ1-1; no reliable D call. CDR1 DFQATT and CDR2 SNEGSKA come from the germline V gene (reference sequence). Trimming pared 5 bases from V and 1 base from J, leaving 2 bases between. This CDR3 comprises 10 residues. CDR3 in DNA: TGCAGTGCTGGGAACACTGAAGCTTTCTTT. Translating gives CSAGNTEAFF.

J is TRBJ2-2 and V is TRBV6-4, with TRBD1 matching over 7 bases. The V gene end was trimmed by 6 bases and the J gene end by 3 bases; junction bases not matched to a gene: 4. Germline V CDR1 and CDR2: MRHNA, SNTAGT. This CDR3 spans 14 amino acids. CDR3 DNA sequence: TGTGCCAGCAGGGACAGGTCAGACACCGGGGAGCTGTTTTTT. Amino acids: CASRDRSDTGELFF.

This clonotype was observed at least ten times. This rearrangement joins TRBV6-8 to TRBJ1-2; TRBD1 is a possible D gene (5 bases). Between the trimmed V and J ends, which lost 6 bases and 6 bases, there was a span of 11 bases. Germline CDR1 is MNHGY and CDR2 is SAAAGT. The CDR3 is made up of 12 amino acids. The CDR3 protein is CASSRVLDGYTF. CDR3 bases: TGTGCCAGCAGCAGGGTATTAGATGGCTACACCTTC.

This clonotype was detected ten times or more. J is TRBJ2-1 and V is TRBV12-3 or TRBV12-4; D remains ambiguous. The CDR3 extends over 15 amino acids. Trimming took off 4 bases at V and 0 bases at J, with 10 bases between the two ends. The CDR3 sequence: CASSWRESSYNEQFF. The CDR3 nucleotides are TGTGCCAGCAGTTGGCGAGAGAGCTCCTACAATGAGCAGTTCTTC.

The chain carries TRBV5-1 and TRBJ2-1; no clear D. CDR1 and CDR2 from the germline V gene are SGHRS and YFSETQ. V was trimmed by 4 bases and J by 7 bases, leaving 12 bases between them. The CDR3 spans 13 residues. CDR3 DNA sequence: TGCGCCAGCAGCGAGATATTGATAAATGAGCAGTTCTTC. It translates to CASSEILINEQFF.